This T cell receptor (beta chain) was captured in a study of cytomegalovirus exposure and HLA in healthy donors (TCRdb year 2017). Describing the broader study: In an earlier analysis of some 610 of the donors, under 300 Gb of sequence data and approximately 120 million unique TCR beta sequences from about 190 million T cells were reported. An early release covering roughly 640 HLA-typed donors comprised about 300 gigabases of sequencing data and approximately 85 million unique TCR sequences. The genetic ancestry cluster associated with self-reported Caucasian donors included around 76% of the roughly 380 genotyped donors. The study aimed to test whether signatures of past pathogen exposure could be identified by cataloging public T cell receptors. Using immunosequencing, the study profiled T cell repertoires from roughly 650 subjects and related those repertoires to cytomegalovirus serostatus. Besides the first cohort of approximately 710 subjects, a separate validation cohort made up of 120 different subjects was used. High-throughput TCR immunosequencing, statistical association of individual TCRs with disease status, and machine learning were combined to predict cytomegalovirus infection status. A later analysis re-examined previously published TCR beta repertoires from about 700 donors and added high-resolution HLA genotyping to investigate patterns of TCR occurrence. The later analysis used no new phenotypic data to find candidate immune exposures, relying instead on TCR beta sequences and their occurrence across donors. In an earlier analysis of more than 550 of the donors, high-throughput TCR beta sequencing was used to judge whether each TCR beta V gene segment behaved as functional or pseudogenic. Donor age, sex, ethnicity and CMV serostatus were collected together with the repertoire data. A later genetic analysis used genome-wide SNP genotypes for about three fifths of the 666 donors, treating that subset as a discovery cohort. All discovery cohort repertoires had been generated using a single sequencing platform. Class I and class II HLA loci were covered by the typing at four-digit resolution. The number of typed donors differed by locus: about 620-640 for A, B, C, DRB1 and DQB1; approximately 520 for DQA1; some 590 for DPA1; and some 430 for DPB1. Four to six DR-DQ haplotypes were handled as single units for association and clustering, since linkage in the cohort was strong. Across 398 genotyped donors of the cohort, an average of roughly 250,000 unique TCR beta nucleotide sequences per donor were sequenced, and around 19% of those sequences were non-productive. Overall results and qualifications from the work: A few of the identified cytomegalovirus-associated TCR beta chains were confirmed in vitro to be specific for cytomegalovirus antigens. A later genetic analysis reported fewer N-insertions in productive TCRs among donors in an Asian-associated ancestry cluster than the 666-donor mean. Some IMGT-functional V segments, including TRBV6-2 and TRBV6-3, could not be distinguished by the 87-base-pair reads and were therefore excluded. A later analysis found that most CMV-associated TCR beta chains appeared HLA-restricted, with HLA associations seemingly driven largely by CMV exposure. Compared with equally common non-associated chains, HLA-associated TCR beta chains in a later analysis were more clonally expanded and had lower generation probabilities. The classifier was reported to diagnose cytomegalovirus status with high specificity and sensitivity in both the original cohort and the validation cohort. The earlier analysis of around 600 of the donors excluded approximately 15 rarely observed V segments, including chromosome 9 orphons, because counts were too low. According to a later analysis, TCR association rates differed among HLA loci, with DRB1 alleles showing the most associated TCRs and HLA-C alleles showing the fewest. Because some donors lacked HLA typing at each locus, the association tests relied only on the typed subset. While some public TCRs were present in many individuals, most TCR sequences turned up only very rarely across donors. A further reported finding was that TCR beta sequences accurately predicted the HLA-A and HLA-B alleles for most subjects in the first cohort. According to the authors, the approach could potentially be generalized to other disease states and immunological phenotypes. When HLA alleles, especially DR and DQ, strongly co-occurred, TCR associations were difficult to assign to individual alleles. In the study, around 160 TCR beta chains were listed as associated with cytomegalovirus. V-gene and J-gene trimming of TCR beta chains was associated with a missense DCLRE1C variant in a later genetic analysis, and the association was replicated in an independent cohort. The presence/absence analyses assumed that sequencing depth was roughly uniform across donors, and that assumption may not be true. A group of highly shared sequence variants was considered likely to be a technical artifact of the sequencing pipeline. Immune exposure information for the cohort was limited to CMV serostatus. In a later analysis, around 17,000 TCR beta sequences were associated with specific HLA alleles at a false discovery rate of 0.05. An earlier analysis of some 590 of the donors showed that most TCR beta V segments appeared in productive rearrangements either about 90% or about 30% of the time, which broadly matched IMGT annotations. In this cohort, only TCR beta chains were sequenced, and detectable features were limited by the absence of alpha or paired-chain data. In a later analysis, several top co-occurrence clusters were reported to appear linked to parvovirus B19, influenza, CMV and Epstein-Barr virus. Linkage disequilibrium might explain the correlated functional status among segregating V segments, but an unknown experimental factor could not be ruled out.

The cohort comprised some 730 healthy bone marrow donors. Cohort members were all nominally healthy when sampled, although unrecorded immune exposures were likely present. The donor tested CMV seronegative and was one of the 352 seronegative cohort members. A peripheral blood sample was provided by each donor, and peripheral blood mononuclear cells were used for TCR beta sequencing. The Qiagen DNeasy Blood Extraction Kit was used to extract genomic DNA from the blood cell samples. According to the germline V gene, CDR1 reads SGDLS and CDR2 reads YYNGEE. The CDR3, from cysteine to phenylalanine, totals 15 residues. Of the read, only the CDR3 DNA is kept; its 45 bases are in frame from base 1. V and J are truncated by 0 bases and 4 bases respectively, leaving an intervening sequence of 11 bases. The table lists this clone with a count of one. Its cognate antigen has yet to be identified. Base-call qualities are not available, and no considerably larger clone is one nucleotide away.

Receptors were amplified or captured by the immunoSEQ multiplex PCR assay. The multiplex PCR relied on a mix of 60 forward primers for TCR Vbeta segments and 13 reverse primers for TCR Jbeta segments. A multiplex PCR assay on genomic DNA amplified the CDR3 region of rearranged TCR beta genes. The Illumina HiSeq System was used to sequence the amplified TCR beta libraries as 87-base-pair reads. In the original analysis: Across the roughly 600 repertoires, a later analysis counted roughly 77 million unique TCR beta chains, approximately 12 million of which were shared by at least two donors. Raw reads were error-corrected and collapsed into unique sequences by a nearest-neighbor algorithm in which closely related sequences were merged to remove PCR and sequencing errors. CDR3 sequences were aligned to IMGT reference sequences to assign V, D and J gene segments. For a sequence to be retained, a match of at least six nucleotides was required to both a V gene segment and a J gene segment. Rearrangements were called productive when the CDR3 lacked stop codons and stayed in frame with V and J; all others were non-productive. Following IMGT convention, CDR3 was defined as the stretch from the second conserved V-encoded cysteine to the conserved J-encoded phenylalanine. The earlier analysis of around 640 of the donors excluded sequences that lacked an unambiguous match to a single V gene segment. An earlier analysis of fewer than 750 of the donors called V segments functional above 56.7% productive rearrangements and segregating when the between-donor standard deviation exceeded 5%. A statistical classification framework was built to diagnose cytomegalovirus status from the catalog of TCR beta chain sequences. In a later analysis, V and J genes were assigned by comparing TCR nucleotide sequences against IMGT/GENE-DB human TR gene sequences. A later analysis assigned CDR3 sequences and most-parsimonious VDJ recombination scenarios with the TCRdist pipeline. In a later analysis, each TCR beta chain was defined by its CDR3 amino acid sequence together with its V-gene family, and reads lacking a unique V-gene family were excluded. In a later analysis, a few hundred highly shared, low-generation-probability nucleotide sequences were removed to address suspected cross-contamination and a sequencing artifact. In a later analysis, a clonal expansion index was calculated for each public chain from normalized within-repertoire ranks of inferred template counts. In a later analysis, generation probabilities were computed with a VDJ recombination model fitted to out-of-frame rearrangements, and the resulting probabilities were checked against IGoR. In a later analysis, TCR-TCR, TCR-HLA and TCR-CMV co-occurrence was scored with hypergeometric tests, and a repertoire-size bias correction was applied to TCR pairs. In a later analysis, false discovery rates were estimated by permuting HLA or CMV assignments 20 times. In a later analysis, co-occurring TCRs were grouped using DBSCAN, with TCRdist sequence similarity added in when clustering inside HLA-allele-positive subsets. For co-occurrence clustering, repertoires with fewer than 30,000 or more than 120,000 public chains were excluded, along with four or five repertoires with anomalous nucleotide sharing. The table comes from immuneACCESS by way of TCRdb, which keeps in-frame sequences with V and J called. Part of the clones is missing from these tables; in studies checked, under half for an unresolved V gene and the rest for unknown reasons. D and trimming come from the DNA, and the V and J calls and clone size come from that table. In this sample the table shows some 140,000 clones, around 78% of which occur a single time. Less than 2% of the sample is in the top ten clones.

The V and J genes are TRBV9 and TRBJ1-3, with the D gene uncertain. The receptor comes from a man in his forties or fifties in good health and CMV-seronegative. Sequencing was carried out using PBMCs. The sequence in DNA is TGTGCCAGCAGCGTAGAGGGAGGGTTGGGAAACACCATATATTTT. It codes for CASSVEGGLGNTIYF.